This T cell receptor (beta chain) was obtained from a study of a mutant IDH1 vaccine in newly diagnosed glioma. At the level of the study: Eight vaccine doses were administered to patients at weeks 1, 3, 5, 7, 11, 15, 19 and 23. Radiotherapy, temozolomide, or both had been given previously, and both were given to most. Whole-study results and caveats: Changes in top peripheral clonotypes did not appear linked to pseudoprogression.

Produced via immunoSEQ multiplex PCR; TCRdb's table is partial and in-frame only. This table has approximately 67,000 clones, over 75% appearing once. The sample's time point: week 23, last vaccination. A 20-mer mutant IDH1 peptide at 300 ug was injected subcutaneously with topical imiquimod. The donor cohort comprised cases of new WHO grade 3 or 4 IDH1-mutant, ATRX-lost astrocytoma. The CDR3 is 13 amino acids. Trimming removed 5 bases at V and 4 bases at J, with 14 bases between. CDR1 and CDR2 from the germline V gene are SQVTM and ANQGSEA. In regard to this clone: As yet, its antigen is unknown.

Sequenced material: PBMCs, taken from a glioma patient whose treatment included an IDH1 peptide vaccine. The chain links TRBV29-1 to TRBJ1-2; D is ambiguous. This TCR came from a man aged 18 to 29 with glioma. CDR3 nucleotide sequence: TGCAGCGTTCGCGGGATATTGACCTATGGCTACACCTTC. Protein product: CSVRGILTYGYTF.